The 6 T cell receptor beta chains listed next were all sequenced from one sample in a study of blood T cell repertoires in COVID-19. The repertoire was sequenced with immunoSEQ multiplex PCR; TCRdb's copy has only in-frame clones and lacks some. The table lists a few hundred thousand clones, around 90% of them singletons. Sample: PBMCs or T cells enriched from blood (not recorded which). These receptors all stem from a young woman with acute COVID-19.

The CDR3 coding sequence is TGTGCCAGCACCCAGGGGGCAATTAATTCACCCCTCCACTTT. Its protein is CASTQGAINSPLHF. V gene TRBV2 combines with J gene TRBJ1-6; TRBD1 matches 8 bases. The length of the CDR3 is 14 residues. V shed 7 bases, J shed 6 bases, and the junction held 5 bases outside the gene matches. Looked up from germline, CDR1 is SNHLY and CDR2 is FYNNEI.

This clone has a single count. V and J are TRBV11-2 and TRBJ2-7; D is ambiguous. Germline CDR1 SGHAT, CDR2 FQNNGV. The CDR3 runs 13 residues. Trimming left V 1 base short and J 9 bases short, with 13 bases between. The CDR3 is CASSLVGDNWQYF. In DNA, the CDR3 is TGTGCCAGCAGCTTAGTAGGTGACAACTGGCAGTACTTC.

This chain links TRBV18 with TRBJ2-2, with 13 positions matching TRBD2. Germline values: CDR1 KGHSH, CDR2 LQKENI. This CDR3 is built from 17 residues. V trimming: 5 bases; J trimming: 5 bases; junction bases outside the gene matches: 8. The CDR3 coding sequence is TGTGCCAGCTCATTCGGACTAGCGGGAGAAGGTACCGGGGAGCTGTTTTTT. Amino acids: CASSFGLAGEGTGELFF.

This chain uses TRBV18 with TRBJ2-7; 10 bases fit TRBD2. The trim removed 6 bases at V and 3 bases at J, leaving 11 bases unmatched. The CDR3 consists of 16 residues. Germline V gene data show CDR1 as KGHSH and CDR2 as LQKENI. CDR3 residues: CASSRGDPSGGYEQYF. The CDR3 nucleotides read TGTGCCAGCTCCCGGGGAGATCCTAGCGGGGGCTACGAGCAGTACTTC. Variable domain in full (rest from reference TRBV18 and TRBJ2-7): NAGVMQNPRHLVRRRGQEARLRCSPMKGHSHVYWYRQLPEEGLKFMVYLQKENIIDESGMPKERFSAEFPKEGPSILRIQQVVRGDSAAYFCASSRGDPSGGYEQYFGPGTRLTVT.

The chain combines TRBV7-2 with TRBJ2-5; TRBD2 matches 9 bases. The CDR3 has 14 residues. The germline V gene has CDR1 SGHTA and CDR2 FQGNSA. Trimming at V came to 1 base and at J to 3 bases, leaving 0 bases not matched to a gene. CDR3 amino acids: CASSLGLAEETQYF. In DNA form, the CDR3 reads TGTGCCAGCAGCTTAGGACTAGCGGAAGAGACCCAGTACTTC.

This chain joins TRBV5-5 and TRBJ2-3, with D uncertain. The V and J ends lost 2 bases and 1 base respectively, with 8 bases between them. The CDR3 sequence is 14 residues long. Germline V gene data show CDR1 as SGHKS and CDR2 as YYEKEE (reference sequence). The CDR3 sequence is CASSFESGTDTQYF. The CDR3 DNA sequence: TGTGCCAGCAGCTTCGAGTCCGGCACAGATACGCAGTATTTT.